This T cell receptor beta chain was sequenced during a study of vaccination and CD4 T cells after COVID-19. This CDR3 spans 16 amino acids. Germline lookup yields CDR1 SGHVS and CDR2 FQNEAQ. V lost 5 bases and J lost 0, with 17 bases in between. With the Oncomine TCR Beta short-read assay, DNA from cultured CD4+ T cells was sequenced. Each CDR3 protein gets one entry after TCRdb re-called the PCR reads with MiXCR. The sample has over 10,000 distinct CDR3 sequences; around 59% are singletons. Note on this clonotype: The antigen remains undetermined.

Documented treatment: 10-day PBMC culture with coronavirus spike peptide pools or control peptides (ViraFEST assay). ViraFEST used peptide pools to expand antigen-specific T cells, then sequenced TCRs. IL-2 at approximately 10 IU/ml and peptide pools at approximately 9.6 ug/ml were added to PBMCs cultured at roughly 2 million per well. Specimen: CD4+ T cells from blood, cultured in vitro. The chain links TRBV7-8 to TRBJ2-7; unclear D gene. The receptor was derived from a human donor who had recovered from COVID-19. The chain's CDR3 is CASSPRRARSSYEQYF. DNA of the CDR3: TGTGCCAGCAGCCCCAGAAGGGCTAGGAGCTCCTACGAGCAGTACTTC.